Detailed here is one T cell receptor (beta chain). The antigen is undetermined. The entry originates in a study of blood T cells in healthy people across ages. PCR was performed a second time for about 6 to 12 cycles using a sample-barcoded 5' primer and a J-beta primer mix. One entry per CDR3 protein results from TCRdb running MiXCR on the 5' RACE reads. Of about 1.4 million distinct CDR3 sequences listed, roughly 59% were seen once; the top ten hold about 6.3%. Whole-study results and caveats: It was found that TCR beta diversity correlated strongly with the percentage of naive T cells.

The CDR3 is made up of 14 amino acids. CDR1 and CDR2 (germline): MGHRA, YSYEKL. The ends were cut back, 2 bases at V and 5 bases at J, with 12 bases in the middle. The chain recombines TRBV4-1 with TRBJ2-5; D is unclear. This receptor was taken from a man aged 18 to 30 in good health. Sequencing was done on a sample of blood. CDR3 amino acids: CASSQQPIPETQYF. The DNA for the CDR3 is TGCGCCAGCAGCCAACAACCGATACCGGAGACCCAGTACTTC.